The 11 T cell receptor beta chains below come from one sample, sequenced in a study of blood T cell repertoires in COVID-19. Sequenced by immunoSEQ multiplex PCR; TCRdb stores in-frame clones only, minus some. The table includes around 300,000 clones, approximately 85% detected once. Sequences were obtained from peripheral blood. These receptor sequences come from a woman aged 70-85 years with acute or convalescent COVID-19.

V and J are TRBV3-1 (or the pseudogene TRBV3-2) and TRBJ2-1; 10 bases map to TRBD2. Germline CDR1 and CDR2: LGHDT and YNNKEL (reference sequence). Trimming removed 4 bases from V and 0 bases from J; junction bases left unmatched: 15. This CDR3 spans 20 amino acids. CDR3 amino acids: CASSRWIAGGFSSSYNEQFF. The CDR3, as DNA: TGTGCCAGCAGCCGCTGGATAGCGGGGGGATTTTCTAGCTCCTACAATGAGCAGTTCTTC.

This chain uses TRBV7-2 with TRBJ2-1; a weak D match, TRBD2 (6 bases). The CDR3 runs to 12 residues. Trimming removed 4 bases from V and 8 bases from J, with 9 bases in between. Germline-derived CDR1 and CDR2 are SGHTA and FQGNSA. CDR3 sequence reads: CASSSAGHEQFF. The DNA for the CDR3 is TGTGCCAGCAGCTCCGCGGGGCATGAGCAGTTCTTC.

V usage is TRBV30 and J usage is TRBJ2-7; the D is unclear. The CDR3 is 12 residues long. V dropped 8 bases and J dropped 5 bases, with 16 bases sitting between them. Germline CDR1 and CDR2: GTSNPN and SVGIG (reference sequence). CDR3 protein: CALSIGWDEQYF. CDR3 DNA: TGTGCCCTCTCGATCGGGTGGGACGAGCAGTACTTC. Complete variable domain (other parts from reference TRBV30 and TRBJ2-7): SQTIHQWPATLVQPVGSPLSLECTVEGTSNPNLYWYRQAAGRGLQLLFYSVGIGQISSEVPQNLSASRPQDRQFILSSKKLLLSDSGFYLCALSIGWDEQYFGPGTRLTVT.

The CDR3 DNA reads TGCGCCAGCAGCCAAGATCTTAGCGGCGGGGAGCTGTTTTTT. Protein product: CASSQDLSGGELFF. This chain connects TRBV4-1 to TRBJ2-2; D might be TRBD2 (6 bases). V lost 0 bases to trimming and J lost 7 bases, with 9 bases between them. Germline V gene sequence: CDR1 MGHRA, CDR2 YSYEKL. The CDR3 runs to 14 residues.

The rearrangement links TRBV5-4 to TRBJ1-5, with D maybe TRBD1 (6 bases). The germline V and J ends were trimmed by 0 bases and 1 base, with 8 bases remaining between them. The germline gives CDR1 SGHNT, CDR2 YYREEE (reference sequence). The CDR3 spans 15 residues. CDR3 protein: CASSLDGQSNQPQHF. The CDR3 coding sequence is TGTGCCAGCAGCTTGGATGGACAGAGCAATCAGCCCCAGCATTTT. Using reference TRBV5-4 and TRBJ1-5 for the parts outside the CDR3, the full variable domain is ETGVTQSPTHLIKTRGQQVTLRCSSQSGHNTVSWYQQALGQGPQFIFQYYREEENGRGNFPPRFSGLQFPNYSSELNVNALELDDSALYLCASSLDGQSNQPQHFGDGTRLSIL.

The CDR3 protein is CSLGLGDTIYF. The CDR3 DNA reads TGCAGCCTCGGACTTGGGGACACCATATATTTT. This chain connects TRBV29-1 to TRBJ1-3, with D hard to call. The CDR3 loop spans 11 amino acids. Per the germline V gene, CDR1 is SQVTM and CDR2 is ANQGSEA. Trimming removed 8 bases from V and 8 bases from J, with 13 bases in between.

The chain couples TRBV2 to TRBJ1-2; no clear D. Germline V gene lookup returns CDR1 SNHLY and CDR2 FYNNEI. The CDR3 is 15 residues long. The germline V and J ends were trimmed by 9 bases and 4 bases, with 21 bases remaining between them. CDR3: CASTGPRGNRYGYTF. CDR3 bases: TGTGCCAGTACGGGTCCCCGAGGGAATCGCTATGGCTACACCTTC. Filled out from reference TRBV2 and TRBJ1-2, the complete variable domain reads EPEVTQTPSHQVTQMGQEVILRCVPISNHLYFYWYRQILGQKVEFLVSFYNNEISEKSEIFDDQFSVERPDGSNFTLKIRSTKLEDSAMYFCASTGPRGNRYGYTFGSGTRLTVV.

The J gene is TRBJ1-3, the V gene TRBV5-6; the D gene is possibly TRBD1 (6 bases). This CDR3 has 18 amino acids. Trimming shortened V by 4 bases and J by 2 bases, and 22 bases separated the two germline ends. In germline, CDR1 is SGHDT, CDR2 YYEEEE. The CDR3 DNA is TGTGCCAGCAGCCCAACAAAACAGGGTTTTAGGACTGGAAACACCATATATTTT. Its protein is CASSPTKQGFRTGNTIYF.

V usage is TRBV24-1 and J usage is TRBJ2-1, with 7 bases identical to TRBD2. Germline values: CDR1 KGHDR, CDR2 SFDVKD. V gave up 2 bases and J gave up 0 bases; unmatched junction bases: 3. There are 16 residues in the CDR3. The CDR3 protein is CATSDSLAASYNEQFF. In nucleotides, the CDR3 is TGTGCCACCAGTGATTCGCTAGCGGCCTCCTACAATGAGCAGTTCTTC.

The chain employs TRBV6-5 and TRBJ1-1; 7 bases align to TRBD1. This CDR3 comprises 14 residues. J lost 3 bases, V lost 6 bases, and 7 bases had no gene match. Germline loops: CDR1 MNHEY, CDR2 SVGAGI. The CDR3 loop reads CASSSGTAYTEAFF. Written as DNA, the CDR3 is TGTGCCAGCAGCTCCGGGACAGCCTACACTGAAGCTTTCTTT.

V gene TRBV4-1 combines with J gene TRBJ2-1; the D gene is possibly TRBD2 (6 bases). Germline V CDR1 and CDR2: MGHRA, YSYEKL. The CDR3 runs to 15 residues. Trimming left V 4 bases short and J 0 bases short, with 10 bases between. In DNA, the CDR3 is TGCGCCAGCAGCCCCTCACTAGCCTCCTACAATGAGCAGTTCTTC. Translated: CASSPSLASYNEQFF.